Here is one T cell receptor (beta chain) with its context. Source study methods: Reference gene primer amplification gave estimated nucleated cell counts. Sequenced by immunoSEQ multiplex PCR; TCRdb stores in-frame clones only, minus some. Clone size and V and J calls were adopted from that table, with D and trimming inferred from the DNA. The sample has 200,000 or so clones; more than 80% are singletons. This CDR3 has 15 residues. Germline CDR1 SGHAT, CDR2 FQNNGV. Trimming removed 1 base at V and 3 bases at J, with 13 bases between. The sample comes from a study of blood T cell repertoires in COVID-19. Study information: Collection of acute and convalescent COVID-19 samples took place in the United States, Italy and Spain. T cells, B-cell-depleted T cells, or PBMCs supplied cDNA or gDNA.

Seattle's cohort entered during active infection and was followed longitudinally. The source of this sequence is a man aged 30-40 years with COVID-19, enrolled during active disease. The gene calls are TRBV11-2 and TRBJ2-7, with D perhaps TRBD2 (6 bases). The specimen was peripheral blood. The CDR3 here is CASSLVGGAFYEQYF. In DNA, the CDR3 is TGTGCCAGCAGCTTAGTAGGAGGGGCCTTCTACGAGCAGTACTTC.